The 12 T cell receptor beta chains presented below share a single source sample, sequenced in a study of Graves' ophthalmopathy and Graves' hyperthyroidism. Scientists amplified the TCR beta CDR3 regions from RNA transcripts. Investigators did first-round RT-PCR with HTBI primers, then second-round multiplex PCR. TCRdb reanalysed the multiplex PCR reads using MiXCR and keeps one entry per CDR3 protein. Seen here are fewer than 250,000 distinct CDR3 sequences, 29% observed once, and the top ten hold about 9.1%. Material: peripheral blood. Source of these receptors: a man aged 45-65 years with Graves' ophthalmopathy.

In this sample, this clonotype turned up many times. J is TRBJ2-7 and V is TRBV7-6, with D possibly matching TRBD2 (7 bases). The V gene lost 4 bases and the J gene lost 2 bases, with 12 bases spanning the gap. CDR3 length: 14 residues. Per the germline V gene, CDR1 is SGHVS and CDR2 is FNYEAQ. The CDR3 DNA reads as TGTGCCAGCAGCTCCTCGGGGGGCACCTACGAGCAGTACTTC. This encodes CASSSSGGTYEQYF.

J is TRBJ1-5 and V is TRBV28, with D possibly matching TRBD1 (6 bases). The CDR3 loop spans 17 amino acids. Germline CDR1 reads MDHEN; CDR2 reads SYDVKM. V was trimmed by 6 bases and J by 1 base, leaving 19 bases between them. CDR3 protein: CASRPREGGRSNQPQHF. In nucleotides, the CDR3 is TGTGCCAGCAGGCCCCGGGAGGGGGGACGGAGCAATCAGCCCCAGCATTTT.

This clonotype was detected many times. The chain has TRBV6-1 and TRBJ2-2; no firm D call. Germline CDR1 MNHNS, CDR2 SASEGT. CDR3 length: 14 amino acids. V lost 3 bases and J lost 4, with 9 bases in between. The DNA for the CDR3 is TGTGCCAGCAGTGACTGGGCACGCACCGGGGAGCTGTTTTTT. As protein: CASSDWARTGELFF.

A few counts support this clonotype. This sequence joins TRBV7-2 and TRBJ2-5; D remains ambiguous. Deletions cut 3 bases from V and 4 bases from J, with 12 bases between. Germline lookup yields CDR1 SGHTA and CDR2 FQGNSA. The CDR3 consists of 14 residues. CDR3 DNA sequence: TGTGCCAGCAGCTTCTCCCGAGTGGCAGAGACCCAGTACTTC. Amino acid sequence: CASSFSRVAETQYF. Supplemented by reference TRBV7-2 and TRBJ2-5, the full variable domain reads GAGVSQSPSNKVTEKGKDVELRCDPISGHTALYWYRQSLGQGLEFLIYFQGNSAPDKSGLPSDRFSAERTGGSVSTLTIQRTQQEDSAVYLCASSFSRVAETQYFGPGTRLLVL.

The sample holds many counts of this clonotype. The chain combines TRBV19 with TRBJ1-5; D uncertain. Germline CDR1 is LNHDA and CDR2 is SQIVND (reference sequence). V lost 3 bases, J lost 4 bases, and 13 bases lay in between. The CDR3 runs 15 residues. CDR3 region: CASSILSTGNQPQHF. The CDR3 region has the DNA TGTGCCAGTAGTATTTTGAGTACGGGTAATCAGCCCCAGCATTTT.

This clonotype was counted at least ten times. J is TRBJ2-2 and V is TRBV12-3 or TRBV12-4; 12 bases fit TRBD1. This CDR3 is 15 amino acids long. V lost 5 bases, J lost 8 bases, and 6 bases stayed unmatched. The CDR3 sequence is CASSRDRGLLGELFF. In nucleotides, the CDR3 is TGTGCCAGCAGTCGGGACAGGGGGCTTCTTGGGGAGCTGTTTTTT.

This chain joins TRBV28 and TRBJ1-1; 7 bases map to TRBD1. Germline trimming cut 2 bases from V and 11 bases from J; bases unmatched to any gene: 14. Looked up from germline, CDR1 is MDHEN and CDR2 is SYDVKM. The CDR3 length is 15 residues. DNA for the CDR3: TGTGCCAGCAGTTTACCAGGCGCGAGACAGGGTACCGCTTTCTTT. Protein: CASSLPGARQGTAFF.

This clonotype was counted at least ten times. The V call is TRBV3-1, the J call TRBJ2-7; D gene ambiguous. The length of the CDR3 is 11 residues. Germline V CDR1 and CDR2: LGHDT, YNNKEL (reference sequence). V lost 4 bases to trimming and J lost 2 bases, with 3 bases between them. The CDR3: CASSRTYEQYF. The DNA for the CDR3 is TGTGCCAGCAGCCGAACCTACGAGCAGTACTTC.

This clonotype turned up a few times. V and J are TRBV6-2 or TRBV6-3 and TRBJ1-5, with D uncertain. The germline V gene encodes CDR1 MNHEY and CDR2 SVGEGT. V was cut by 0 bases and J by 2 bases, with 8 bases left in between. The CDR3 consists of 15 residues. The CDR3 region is CASSYSAGGNQPQHF. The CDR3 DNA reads TGTGCCAGCAGTTACTCAGCAGGAGGCAATCAGCCCCAGCATTTT.

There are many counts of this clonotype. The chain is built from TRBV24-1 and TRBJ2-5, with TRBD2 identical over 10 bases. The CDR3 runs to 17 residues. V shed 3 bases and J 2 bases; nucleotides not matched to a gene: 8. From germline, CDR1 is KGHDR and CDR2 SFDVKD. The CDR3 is CATSDPDLAGVQETQYF. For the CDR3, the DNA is TGTGCCACCAGTGATCCCGATCTAGCGGGAGTACAAGAGACCCAGTACTTC.

This CDR3 reads CASSHIQGARGTEAFF. CDR3 coding DNA: TGCGCCAGCAGCCATATACAGGGGGCGCGTGGAACTGAAGCTTTCTTT. The V and J genes are TRBV4-3 and TRBJ1-1; 9 positions agree with TRBD1. Germline V gives CDR1 LGHNA, CDR2 YSLEER. There are 16 residues in the CDR3. The trim removed 3 bases at V and 5 bases at J, leaving 10 bases unmatched.

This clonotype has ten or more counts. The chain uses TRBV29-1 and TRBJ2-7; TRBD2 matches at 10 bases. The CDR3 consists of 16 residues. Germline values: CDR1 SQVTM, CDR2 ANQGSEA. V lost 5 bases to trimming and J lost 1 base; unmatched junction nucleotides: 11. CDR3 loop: CSVQGDSGRNSYEQYF. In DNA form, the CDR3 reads TGCAGCGTTCAAGGAGATAGCGGGAGGAATTCCTACGAGCAGTACTTC.